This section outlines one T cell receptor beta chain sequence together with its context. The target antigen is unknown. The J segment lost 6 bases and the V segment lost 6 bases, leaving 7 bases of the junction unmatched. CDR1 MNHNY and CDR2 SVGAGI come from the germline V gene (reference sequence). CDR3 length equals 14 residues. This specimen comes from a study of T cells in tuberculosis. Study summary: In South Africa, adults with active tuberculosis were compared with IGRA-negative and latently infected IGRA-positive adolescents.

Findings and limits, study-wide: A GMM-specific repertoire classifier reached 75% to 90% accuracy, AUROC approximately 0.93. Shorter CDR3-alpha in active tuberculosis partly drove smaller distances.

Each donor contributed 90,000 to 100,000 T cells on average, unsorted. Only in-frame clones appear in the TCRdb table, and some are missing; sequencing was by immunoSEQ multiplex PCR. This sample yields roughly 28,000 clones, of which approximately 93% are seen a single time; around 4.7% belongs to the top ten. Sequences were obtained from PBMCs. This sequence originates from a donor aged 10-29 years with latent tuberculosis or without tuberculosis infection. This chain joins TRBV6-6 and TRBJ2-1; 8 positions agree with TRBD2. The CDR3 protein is CASRSAGVGNEQFF. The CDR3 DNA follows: TGTGCCAGCAGATCAGCGGGAGTAGGCAATGAGCAGTTCTTC.